A single sample gave rise to the 32 T cell receptor beta chains below, sequenced in a study of cytomegalovirus exposure and HLA in healthy donors. Primers for the PCR totalled 60 Vbeta and 13 Jbeta. Data came from immunoSEQ multiplex PCR; TCRdb stores just in-frame clones and leaves some out. The table lists fewer than 200,000 clones. Material for sequencing was PBMCs. These receptors were collected from a man under 40 in good health and CMV-seronegative.

The chain carries TRBV4-1 and TRBJ2-5; TRBD2 is a possible D gene (6 bases). The CDR3 length is 14 residues. The germline V gene has CDR1 MGHRA and CDR2 YSYEKL. The V gene lost 3 bases and the J gene lost 4 bases, with 12 bases spanning the gap. The CDR3 protein is CASSQGGGVETQYF. CDR3 bases: TGCGCCAGCAGCCAGGGAGGAGGGGTAGAGACCCAGTACTTC.

The J gene is TRBJ2-5, the V gene TRBV9, with unresolved D. The last part of the DNA fits TRBJ2-7 better; the J call may be wrong. Per the germline V gene, CDR1 is SGDLS and CDR2 is YYNGEE. This CDR3 has 14 amino acids. CDR3 sequence: CASSVSDASYEQYF. The CDR3 nucleotides read TGTGCCAGCAGCGTAAGCGACGCTTCCTACGAGCAGTACTTC.

J is TRBJ1-5 and V is TRBV12-5, with a tentative D call TRBD1 (6 bases). Looked up from germline, CDR1 is LGHNT and CDR2 is FRNRAP. V lost 3 bases to trimming and J lost 2 bases, with 23 bases between them. This CDR3 is built from 19 residues. The CDR3 sequence: CASGFNPPGATLGNQPQHF. The DNA of the CDR3 is TGTGCTAGTGGTTTTAACCCTCCAGGGGCGACACTTGGCAATCAGCCCCAGCATTTT. Variable domain in full (rest from reference TRBV12-5 and TRBJ1-5): DARVTQTPRHKVTEMGQEVTMRCQPILGHNTVFWYRQTMMQGLELLAYFRNRAPLDDSGMPKDRFSAEMPDATLATLKIQPSEPRDSAVYFCASGFNPPGATLGNQPQHFGDGTRLSIL.

Turning to this clone: Other DNA sequences in this specimen translate into the identical CDR3. For the CDR3, the DNA is TGTGCCAGCAGTGAATATGGTAGCGGGAGTCTAGCCGGGGAGCTGTTTTTT. It codes for CASSEYGSGSLAGELFF. The J gene is TRBJ2-2, the V gene TRBV25-1; the match to TRBD2 covers 9 bases. The CDR3 has 17 amino acids. V lost 0 bases and J lost 6; bases outside the gene matches: 8. Germline CDR1 reads MGHDK; CDR2 reads SYGVNS.

The V and J genes are TRBV28 and TRBJ1-3; D is possibly TRBD1 (5 bases). With 5 bases removed from V and 4 bases from J, the gap between germline ends came to 12 bases. Germline assignment: CDR1 MDHEN and CDR2 SYDVKM. The CDR3 is 14 residues long. This CDR3 is CASSRGTEGNTIYF. The CDR3 DNA sequence: TGTGCCAGCAGTCGCGGGACGGAAGGAAACACCATATATTTT.

The chain carries TRBV5-1 and TRBJ2-6, with D unresolved. Deletions cut 2 bases from V and 0 bases from J, with 9 bases between. The CDR3 is 16 amino acids. Germline V gene lookup returns CDR1 SGHRS and CDR2 YFSETQ. The CDR3 sequence: CASSFFSPSGANVLTF. CDR3 nucleotides: TGCGCCAGCAGCTTCTTTTCTCCCTCTGGGGCCAACGTCCTGACTTTC.

The rearrangement links TRBV6-1 to TRBJ2-1, with D unresolved. Trimming cost V 1 base and J 8 bases, with 15 bases left between them. The CDR3 spans 15 residues. CDR1 and CDR2 (germline): MNHNS, SASEGT. The CDR3 loop is CASSEGSSGVDEQFF. CDR3 DNA: TGTGCCAGCAGTGAAGGCAGCTCAGGTGTCGATGAGCAGTTCTTC.

V usage is TRBV27 and J usage is TRBJ2-2; 9 nucleotides match TRBD1. This CDR3 contains 18 residues. Per the germline V gene, CDR1 is MNHEY and CDR2 is SMNVEV (reference sequence). The trim removed 6 bases at V and 6 bases at J, leaving 17 bases unmatched. CDR3 sequence (DNA): TGTGCCAGCAGAAGGGACAGGGTCTCCGCCTTGATGCCCGGGGAGCTGTTTTTT. Protein sequence: CASRRDRVSALMPGELFF.

The V call is TRBV18, the J call TRBJ1-5; D uncertain. V gave up 5 bases and J gave up 2 bases, with 7 bases separating them. The CDR3 spans 13 residues. CDR1 and CDR2 from the germline V gene are KGHSH and LQKENI. The DNA of the CDR3 is TGTGCCAGCTCAAGTGAGGGCAATCAGCCCCAGCATTTT. It codes for CASSSEGNQPQHF.

Details on this clone: One junction end disagrees with the germline gene, perhaps due to a read error. The chain is built from TRBV28 and TRBJ2-7; TRBD1 matches 7 bases. The CDR3 consists of 15 residues. Per germline, CDR1 MDHEN and CDR2 SYDVKM. This CDR3 reads CASSLYNRGTYEQYF. As DNA, the CDR3 is TGTGCCAGCAGCTTATATAACAGGGGAACCTACGAGCAGTACTTC.

The chain couples TRBV2 to TRBJ2-4, with 9 bases lining up with TRBD2. CDR1 SNHLY and CDR2 FYNNEI come from the germline V gene. The CDR3 is 16 amino acids. Losses at the gene ends were 3 bases for V and 6 bases for J; bases not matched to a gene: 9. The CDR3 reads CASSDRGSGRGNIQYF. CDR3 coding DNA: TGTGCCAGCAGTGATAGGGGTAGCGGGAGAGGAAACATTCAGTACTTC.

The J gene is TRBJ1-2, the V gene TRBV19, with a tentative D call TRBD1 (5 bases). The CDR3 extends over 14 amino acids. In germline, CDR1 is LNHDA, CDR2 SQIVND (reference sequence). V was shortened by 10 bases and J by 2 bases, with 17 bases between the two germline ends. The CDR3 DNA is TGTGCCACCTCCCCCACAGGAGCCAACTATGGCTACACCTTC. Its protein product is CATSPTGANYGYTF.

Worth noting for this clone: Other nucleotide sequences in the sample specify the same CDR3. The rearrangement joins TRBV15 to TRBJ2-5; 11 nucleotides line up with TRBD2. J lost 2 bases, V lost 0 bases, and 5 bases had no gene match. This CDR3 region has 17 residues. CDR1 is LNHNV, CDR2 YYDKDF, per germline (reference sequence). In nucleotides, the CDR3 is TGTGCCACCAGCAGAGATCGACTAGCGGGAAATCAAGAGACCCAGTACTTC. Residues: CATSRDRLAGNQETQYF.

The rearrangement joins TRBV2 to TRBJ2-6, with TRBD2 matching 7 bases. Trimming took 6 bases from V and 4 from J; bases not matched to a gene: 3. CDR1 and CDR2 (germline): SNHLY, FYNNEI. The CDR3 runs 14 residues. CDR3: CASSRGVGANVLTF. DNA of the CDR3: TGTGCCAGCAGCCGGGGGGTCGGGGCCAACGTCCTGACTTTC.

The chain employs TRBV6-1 and TRBJ1-4; D perhaps matches TRBD1 (5 bases). Germline V CDR1 and CDR2: MNHNS, SASEGT. Trimming took off 6 bases at V and 3 bases at J, with 11 bases between the two ends. The CDR3 spans 14 residues. As DNA, the CDR3 is TGTGCCAGCAGCGGGGGATCGGCTAATGAAAAACTGTTTTTT. Its protein is CASSGGSANEKLFF.

V and J are TRBV9 and TRBJ2-1; 8 nucleotides match TRBD2. Germline V CDR1 and CDR2: SGDLS, YYNGEE. J gave up 4 bases and V 4 bases, and 7 bases lay outside the gene matches. CDR3 length: 15 amino acids. CDR3: CASSLNSGAYNEQFF. DNA of the CDR3: TGTGCCAGCAGCCTTAATAGCGGGGCTTACAATGAGCAGTTCTTC.

V and J are TRBV6-5 and TRBJ2-3; D may be TRBD2 (5 bases). The CDR3 is 16 residues long. Germline V gene sequence: CDR1 MNHEY, CDR2 SVGAGI. V was shortened by 0 bases and J by 0 bases, with 10 bases between the two germline ends. The CDR3 reads CASSYSREFSTDTQYF. The DNA of the CDR3 is TGTGCCAGCAGTTACTCGAGGGAATTCAGCACAGATACGCAGTATTTT.

This chain connects TRBV2 to TRBJ1-1, with D perhaps matching TRBD1 (5 bases). This CDR3 has 14 residues. The germline gives CDR1 SNHLY, CDR2 FYNNEI. V lost 4 bases and J 5 bases, leaving 14 bases between the germline ends. This CDR3 reads CASSVRREGTEAFF. CDR3 coding DNA: TGTGCCAGCAGTGTGAGACGGGAGGGGACTGAAGCTTTCTTT.

This rearrangement joins TRBV6-5 to TRBJ1-1, with a weak D call TRBD1 (5 bases). V was clipped by 4 bases and J by 4 bases, with 16 bases between them. Germline values: CDR1 MNHEY, CDR2 SVGAGI. The CDR3 covers 15 residues. In DNA, the CDR3 is TGTGCCAGCAGTTGGGAAAGGGGCGGGGGCACTGAAGCTTTCTTT. The encoded protein is CASSWERGGGTEAFF.

The rearrangement uses TRBV18 and TRBJ1-2, with a possible D match to TRBD1 (6 bases). Germline V gene sequence: CDR1 KGHSH, CDR2 LQKENI. V was shortened by 5 bases and J by 7 bases, with 17 bases between the two germline ends. CDR3 length: 14 amino acids. The CDR3 loop reads CASSDGTTNPGYTF. The CDR3 nucleotides are TGTGCCAGCTCAGACGGGACAACCAACCCTGGCTACACCTTC.

The chain carries TRBV19 and TRBJ1-1, with D possibly being TRBD1 (6 bases). CDR3 length: 14 residues. Trimming shortened V by 5 bases and J by 5 bases, and 15 bases separated the two germline ends. Germline CDR1 reads LNHDA; CDR2 reads SQIVND (reference sequence). The DNA for the CDR3 is TGTGCCAGTAGTGTCGAACAGGGATGGACTGAAGCTTTCTTT. Residues: CASSVEQGWTEAFF.

This chain uses TRBV15 with TRBJ2-3; 8 bases match TRBD1. Germline V lookup: CDR1 LNHNV, CDR2 YYDKDF (reference sequence). The CDR3 runs to 14 residues. Trimming cost V 5 bases and J 4 bases; bases outside gene matches: 5. CDR3 nucleotides: TGTGCCACCAGCCCAGGGGGCGGCGCAGATACGCAGTATTTT. This codes for CATSPGGGADTQYF.

The V and J genes are TRBV2 and TRBJ2-2; D gene uncertain. Germline CDR1 SNHLY, CDR2 FYNNEI. CDR3 length equals 13 residues. Trimming took off 7 bases at V and 4 bases at J, with 10 bases between the two ends. CDR3 DNA sequence: TGTGCCAGCATAGGCAGGCGCACCGGGGAGCTGTTTTTT. Its translation is CASIGRRTGELFF. The variable domain in full, completed from reference TRBV2 and TRBJ2-2, reads EPEVTQTPSHQVTQMGQEVILRCVPISNHLYFYWYRQILGQKVEFLVSFYNNEISEKSEIFDDQFSVERPDGSNFTLKIRSTKLEDSAMYFCASIGRRTGELFFGEGSRLTVL.

J is TRBJ1-2 and V is TRBV27, with 9 bases fitting TRBD1. The CDR3 is 16 residues long. CDR1 and CDR2 from the germline V gene are MNHEY and SMNVEV (reference sequence). Trimming removed 5 bases from V and 3 bases from J; junction bases left unmatched: 10. The CDR3 coding sequence is TGTGCCAGCAGTGCCATCCCCCGGGACAGGGACTATGGCTACACCTTC. Translated, it gives CASSAIPRDRDYGYTF.

This chain uses TRBV11-2 with TRBJ1-2; 7 bases match TRBD1. With 8 bases clipped from V and 4 bases from J, the junction kept 7 bases outside the gene matches. Per germline, CDR1 SGHAT and CDR2 FQNNGV. The CDR3 totals 13 residues. CDR3 in DNA: TGTGCCAGCCGGGCAGGGGGAAGCTATGGCTACACCTTC. This translates into CASRAGGSYGYTF.

The rearrangement uses TRBV19 and TRBJ1-1; D might be TRBD1 (5 bases). Germline lookup yields CDR1 LNHDA and CDR2 SQIVND (reference sequence). The CDR3 extends over 14 amino acids. The germline V and J ends were trimmed by 6 bases and 0 bases, with 11 bases remaining between them. CDR3 sequence: CASRRQFMNTEAFF. The CDR3, as DNA: TGTGCCAGTAGGAGACAGTTCATGAACACTGAAGCTTTCTTT.

The chain recombines TRBV30 with TRBJ1-5, with D possibly TRBD1 on 5 matching bases. CDR3 length: 14 residues. V was pared by 0 bases and J by 5 bases, with 11 bases between. The germline V gene encodes CDR1 GTSNPN and CDR2 SVGIG (reference sequence). CDR3 loop: CAWSVGQGHQPQHF. CDR3 nucleotides: TGTGCCTGGAGTGTAGGGCAGGGTCATCAGCCCCAGCATTTT.

The J gene is TRBJ1-5, the V gene TRBV6-5; D may be TRBD1 (6 bases). The CDR3 extends over 16 amino acids. The V gene's germline CDR1 is MNHEY and CDR2 SVGAGI. The ends were cut back, 0 bases at V and 5 bases at J, with 14 bases in the middle. The CDR3 reads CASSYSNRAGDQPQHF. The CDR3 nucleotides are TGTGCCAGCAGTTACTCGAACCGGGCAGGGGATCAGCCCCAGCATTTT.

V is TRBV5-6 and J is TRBJ2-7, with 8 nucleotides matching TRBD1. The CDR3 totals 14 residues. After removal of 3 bases from V and 7 bases from J, the junction contained 9 bases not matched to a gene. Germline V gives CDR1 SGHDT, CDR2 YYEEEE. CDR3 residues: CASSSTQGAREQYF. The DNA of the CDR3 is TGTGCCAGCAGCTCTACCCAGGGGGCTCGGGAGCAGTACTTC.

The CDR3 nucleotides are TGTGCCAGCAGAACTGGGGGGTTTAATGAAAAACTGTTTTTT. Encoded protein: CASRTGGFNEKLFF. The rearrangement links TRBV6-1 to TRBJ1-4; D may be TRBD1 (5 bases). The CDR3 is made up of 14 amino acids. CDR1 is MNHNS, CDR2 SASEGT, per germline. The V gene lost 6 bases and the J gene lost 4 bases, with 12 bases spanning the gap.

This chain's CDR3 is CASSSDSYPMNTEAFF. CDR3 sequence (DNA): TGTGCCAGCAGCTCGGACAGTTACCCAATGAACACTGAAGCTTTCTTT. The gene calls are TRBV11-2 and TRBJ1-1, with a weak D call TRBD1 (6 bases). Germline V lookup: CDR1 SGHAT, CDR2 FQNNGV. The V end was cut by 4 bases, the J end by 0 bases, with 15 bases between. This CDR3 has 16 residues.

The chain uses TRBV7-2 and TRBJ2-5; the D gene is possibly TRBD1 (6 bases). The V and J ends lost 1 base and 2 bases respectively, with 11 bases between them. The length of the CDR3 is 15 residues. The germline gives CDR1 SGHTA, CDR2 FQGNSA. The CDR3: CASSLVGGEQETQYF. The CDR3 DNA sequence: TGTGCCAGCAGCTTAGTAGGGGGAGAGCAAGAGACCCAGTACTTC. Supplemented by reference TRBV7-2 and TRBJ2-5, the full variable domain reads GAGVSQSPSNKVTEKGKDVELRCDPISGHTALYWYRQSLGQGLEFLIYFQGNSAPDKSGLPSDRFSAERTGGSVSTLTIQRTQQEDSAVYLCASSLVGGEQETQYFGPGTRLLVL.